The 5 T cell receptor beta chains presented below share a single source sample, sequenced in a study of molecular identifiers for immune sequencing clone quantification. TCRdb independently ran MiXCR on the PCR reads; one entry per CDR3 protein. The sample includes about 100,000 distinct CDR3 sequences, around 20% of them seen just once. The sample comprised naive CD8+ T cells from blood, with Jurkat cell RNA spiked in. Subset reported: FACS-sorted CD8+CD4-CCR7+CD45RA+ naive T cells. Every receptor here comes from a human donor in good health. Some libraries in this study had Jurkat cell RNA spiked in.

With regard to this clonotype: At one boundary the junction diverges from the germline segment, which might be a read error. Written as DNA, the CDR3 is TGTGCTAGTGGTTTCGGACTAGCGTGGGGCATAACAGATACGCGGTATTTT. Translated, it gives CASGFGLAWGITDTRYF. This chain links TRBV12-5 with TRBJ2-3; 9 nucleotides line up with TRBD2. This CDR3 comprises 17 residues. Germline V gene lookup returns CDR1 LGHNT and CDR2 FRNRAP. Using reference TRBV12-5 and TRBJ2-3 for the parts outside the CDR3, the full variable domain is DARVTQTPRHKVTEMGQEVTMRCQPILGHNTVFWYRQTMMQGLELLAYFRNRAPLDDSGMPKDRFSAEMPDATLATLKIQPSEPRDSAVYFCASGFGLAWGITDTRYFGPGTRLTVL.

Many counts were recorded for this clonotype. CDR3 bases: TGTGCCAGCAGAACACAGGTCATCTCCTACGAGCAGTACTTC. Encoded protein: CASRTQVISYEQYF. The chain recombines TRBV6-5 with TRBJ2-7; weak D call: TRBD1 (5 bases). Trimming shortened V by 6 bases and J by 0 bases, and 12 bases separated the two germline ends. This CDR3 is built from 14 residues. Germline V lookup: CDR1 MNHEY, CDR2 SVGAGI.

This clonotype appeared many times. This sequence joins TRBV7-8 and TRBJ1-5; D is uncertain. The ends were cut back, 1 base at V and 7 bases at J, with 14 bases in the middle. Germline V gives CDR1 SGHVS, CDR2 FQNEAQ. The CDR3 sequence is 15 residues long. The chain's CDR3 is CASSLVVGRVQPQHF. The CDR3 DNA sequence: TGTGCCAGCAGCTTAGTAGTGGGTAGGGTGCAGCCCCAGCATTTT.

At least ten counts were recorded for this clonotype. The chain links TRBV19 to TRBJ1-4; maybe TRBD1 (6 bases). The germline gives CDR1 LNHDA, CDR2 SQIVND (reference sequence). With 3 bases removed from V and 2 bases from J, the gap between germline ends came to 10 bases. The CDR3 spans 15 residues. The CDR3: CASSIPGATNEKLFF. The CDR3, as DNA: TGTGCCAGTAGTATCCCAGGGGCGACTAATGAAAAACTGTTTTTT.

This clonotype was observed at least ten times. The V call is TRBV13, the J call TRBJ2-3; D gene unclear. Trimming removed 5 bases at V and 5 bases at J, with 8 bases between. Germline V gene data show CDR1 as PRHDT and CDR2 as FYEKMQ (reference sequence). The CDR3 sequence is 12 residues long. CDR3 sequence reads: CASSHQGDTQYF. CDR3 nucleotide sequence: TGTGCCAGCAGCCACCAAGGAGATACGCAGTATTTT. The full variable domain, rest sourced from reference TRBV13 and TRBJ2-3, is AAGVIQSPRHLIKEKRETATLKCYPIPRHDTVYWYQQGPGQDPQFLISFYEKMQSDKGSIPDRFSAQQFSDYHSELNMSSLELGDSALYFCASSHQGDTQYFGPGTRLTVL.